The 7 T cell receptor beta chains below come from one sample, sequenced in a study of blood T cell repertoires in COVID-19. Only in-frame clones appear in the TCRdb table, and some are missing; sequencing was by immunoSEQ multiplex PCR. The repertoire holds 650,000 to 800,000 clones, just under 90% seen once, with approximately 0.25% in the top ten. The sample comprised peripheral blood. These receptors were taken from a woman between 18 and 29 years old with acute or convalescent COVID-19.

The genes are TRBV27 and TRBJ2-7; 12 positions match TRBD1. V lost 5 bases and J lost 6; bases outside the gene matches: 8. The CDR3 sequence is 15 residues long. Germline lookup yields CDR1 MNHEY and CDR2 SMNVEV (reference sequence). The CDR3 here is CASSTAGTGGIEQYF. CDR3 nucleotide sequence: TGTGCCAGCAGTACGGCCGGGACAGGGGGCATCGAGCAGTACTTC.

The chain couples TRBV7-9 to TRBJ1-2, with unresolved D. From germline, CDR1 is SEHNR and CDR2 FQNEAQ (reference sequence). CDR3 size: 13 residues. The V end was cut by 1 base, the J end by 5 bases, with 8 bases between. CDR3 region: CASSLDGTYGYTF. The CDR3 DNA reads TGTGCCAGCAGCTTAGATGGCACGTATGGCTACACCTTC. The variable domain in full, completed from reference TRBV7-9 and TRBJ1-2, reads DTGVSQNPRHKITKRGQNVTFRCDPISEHNRLYWYRQTLGQGPEFLTYFQNEAQLEKSRLLSDRFSAERPKGSFSTLEIQRTEQGDSAMYLCASSLDGTYGYTFGSGTRLTVV.

The V and J genes are TRBV30 and TRBJ1-2, with D perhaps TRBD1 (6 bases). Germline V lookup: CDR1 GTSNPN, CDR2 SVGIG (reference sequence). The CDR3 consists of 14 residues. With 0 bases removed from V and 5 bases from J, the gap between germline ends came to 13 bases. The DNA for the CDR3 is TGTGCCTGGAGTGTAGCAGGGGAAGGATATGGCTACACCTTC. Translation gives CAWSVAGEGYGYTF. Filled out from reference TRBV30 and TRBJ1-2, the complete variable domain reads SQTIHQWPATLVQPVGSPLSLECTVEGTSNPNLYWYRQAAGRGLQLLFYSVGIGQISSEVPQNLSASRPQDRQFILSSKKLLLSDSGFYLCAWSVAGEGYGYTFGSGTRLTVV.

The chain employs TRBV21-1 and TRBJ1-4; the table's D gene call, TRBD1, was not cross checked with the DNA. TRBV21-1 is a known pseudogene. This CDR3 contains 15 residues. CDR3 amino acids: CASSGFRRQKEKLFF. CDR3 nucleotide sequence: TGTGCCAGCTCAGGGTTTCGCCGTCAAAAAGAAAAACTGTTTTTT.

V is TRBV4-1 and J is TRBJ1-5, with TRBD1 as a possible D gene (6 bases). Germline CDR1 is MGHRA and CDR2 is YSYEKL. The CDR3 is 16 residues long. The germline V and J ends were trimmed by 0 bases and 7 bases, with 16 bases remaining between them. The CDR3 coding sequence is TGCGCCAGCAGCCAAGAAGGAACAGGGATTGGGCAGCCCCAGCATTTT. Its translation: CASSQEGTGIGQPQHF.

V and J are TRBV27 and TRBJ1-1, with 9 bases that match TRBD1. With 2 bases clipped from V and 0 bases from J, the junction kept 7 bases outside the gene matches. Looked up from germline, CDR1 is MNHEY and CDR2 is SMNVEV (reference sequence). This CDR3 has 17 amino acids. CDR3 sequence reads: CASSLRQGTGMNTEAFF. The CDR3 DNA follows: TGTGCCAGCAGTTTAAGGCAAGGGACAGGGATGAACACTGAAGCTTTCTTT.

The rearrangement links TRBV7-3 to TRBJ2-3; 10 nucleotides match TRBD2. This CDR3 spans 17 amino acids. Losses at the gene ends were 4 bases for V and 4 bases for J; bases not matched to a gene: 11. The germline CDR1 and CDR2 sequences are SGHTA and FQGTGA. CDR3 residues: CASSWEASGGGPDTQYF. CDR3 DNA: TGTGCCAGCAGCTGGGAGGCTAGCGGGGGTGGCCCAGATACGCAGTATTTT.